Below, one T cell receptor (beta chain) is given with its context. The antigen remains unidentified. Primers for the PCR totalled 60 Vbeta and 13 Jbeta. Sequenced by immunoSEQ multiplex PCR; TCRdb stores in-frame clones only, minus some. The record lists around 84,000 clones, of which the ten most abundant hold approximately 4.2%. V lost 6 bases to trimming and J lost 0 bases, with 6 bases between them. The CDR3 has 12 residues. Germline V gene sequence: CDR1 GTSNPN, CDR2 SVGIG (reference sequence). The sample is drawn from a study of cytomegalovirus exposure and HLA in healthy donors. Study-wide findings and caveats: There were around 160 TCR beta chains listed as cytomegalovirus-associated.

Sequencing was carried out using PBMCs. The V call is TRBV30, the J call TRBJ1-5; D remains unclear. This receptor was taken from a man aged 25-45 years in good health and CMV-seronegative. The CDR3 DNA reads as TGTGCCTGTCTAGTTAGCAATCAGCCCCAGCATTTT. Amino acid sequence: CACLVSNQPQHF.